These 22 T cell receptor beta chains originate from one sample sequenced in a study of blood T cell repertoires in COVID-19. Data came from immunoSEQ multiplex PCR; TCRdb stores just in-frame clones and leaves some out. The sample has fewer than 90,000 clones, 85% to 90% seen once; the top ten hold more than 15%. The sample comprised peripheral blood. These receptors originate from a man of 80 years or more in a cohort sampled during active COVID-19.

This sequence joins TRBV6-5 and TRBJ1-2; the match to TRBD1 covers 8 bases. V gave up 6 bases and J gave up 4 bases; unmatched junction bases: 10. Looked up from germline, CDR1 is MNHEY and CDR2 is SVGAGI. The CDR3 has 15 residues. As DNA, the CDR3 is TGTGCCAGCAGAAGGTTAGACGACAGGGGCTATGGCTACACCTTC. Its translation is CASRRLDDRGYGYTF.

The chain joins TRBV10-3 to TRBJ2-5, with D tentatively TRBD1 (6 bases). The CDR3 has 13 amino acids. Trimming removed 3 bases at V and 7 bases at J, with 12 bases between. The germline V gene encodes CDR1 ENHRY and CDR2 SYGVKD. This chain's CDR3 is CAISDPRGGTQYF. CDR3 nucleotides: TGTGCCATCAGTGACCCCAGGGGCGGGACCCAGTACTTC.

V usage is TRBV7-2 and J usage is TRBJ2-2; 9 bases fit TRBD2. V shed 5 bases, J shed 5 bases, and the junction held 6 bases outside the gene matches. CDR1 and CDR2 from the germline V gene are SGHTA and FQGNSA. The CDR3 runs 15 residues. The CDR3 spells CASSVRLADTGELFF. DNA for the CDR3: TGTGCCAGCAGCGTTAGACTAGCGGATACCGGGGAGCTGTTTTTT.

The rearrangement uses TRBV7-2 and TRBJ1-5; possible D gene TRBD1, 6 bases. V lost 5 bases, J lost 4 bases, and 15 bases lay in between. Germline assignment: CDR1 SGHTA and CDR2 FQGNSA. This CDR3 comprises 15 residues. The CDR3 region is CASSLTGTQNQPQHF. In nucleotides, the CDR3 is TGTGCCAGCAGCCTTACCGGGACACAAAATCAGCCCCAGCATTTT.

The rearrangement joins TRBV13 to TRBJ1-2, with a weak D call TRBD1 (5 bases). CDR1 and CDR2 (germline): PRHDT, FYEKMQ (reference sequence). Trimming removed 1 base at V and 8 bases at J, with 11 bases between. This CDR3 comprises 13 residues. CDR3 residues: CASSLERGDGYTF. The CDR3 region has the DNA TGTGCCAGCAGCTTAGAGCGGGGGGACGGCTACACCTTC.

The J gene is TRBJ1-2, the V gene TRBV7-2, with a weak D call TRBD1 (5 bases). The V gene lost 1 base and the J gene lost 6 bases, with 12 bases spanning the gap. In germline, CDR1 is SGHTA, CDR2 FQGNSA. The CDR3 loop spans 14 amino acids. This chain's CDR3 is CASSLVGWGDGYTF. CDR3 nucleotides: TGTGCCAGCAGCTTAGTAGGGTGGGGCGATGGCTACACCTTC.

This chain uses TRBV3-1 (or the pseudogene TRBV3-2) with TRBJ2-1, with TRBD2 identical over 14 bases. The J segment lost 8 bases and the V segment lost 4 bases, leaving 4 bases of the junction unmatched. The V gene's germline CDR1 is LGHDT and CDR2 YNNKEL (reference sequence). The CDR3 is made up of 15 amino acids. The DNA of the CDR3 is TGTGCCAGCAGCCTTAGGACTAGCGGGGGGTATGAGCAGTTCTTC. This encodes CASSLRTSGGYEQFF.

The genes are TRBV6-5 and TRBJ2-7; 8 bases are shared with TRBD1. This CDR3 spans 15 amino acids. Germline loops: CDR1 MNHEY, CDR2 SVGAGI. The junction had 3 bases not matched to a gene; V was cut back by 0 bases and J by 2 bases. The CDR3 spells CASSYSDRGPYEQYF. The DNA of the CDR3 is TGTGCCAGCAGTTACTCCGACAGGGGCCCCTACGAGCAGTACTTC.

The V call is TRBV7-9, the J call TRBJ1-6; D gene unclear. Germline V gene sequence: CDR1 SEHNR, CDR2 FQNEAQ (reference sequence). The CDR3 sequence is 13 residues long. V lost 3 bases and J lost 9, with 9 bases in between. The CDR3 reads CASSLAGSSPLHF. In nucleotides, the CDR3 is TGTGCCAGCAGCTTGGCAGGTTCTTCACCCCTCCACTTT.

The chain uses TRBV6-5 and TRBJ1-4; 11 nucleotides agree with TRBD1. The CDR3 loop spans 15 amino acids. From germline, CDR1 is MNHEY and CDR2 SVGAGI. Trimming took 6 bases from V and 6 from J; bases not matched to a gene: 6. This CDR3 reads CASRRTGGAYEKLFF. DNA of the CDR3: TGTGCCAGCAGACGGACAGGGGGCGCGTATGAAAAACTGTTTTTT.

V usage is TRBV29-1 and J usage is TRBJ1-1, with 11 bases matching TRBD1. CDR1 and CDR2 from the germline V gene are SQVTM and ANQGSEA. The V segment lost 7 bases and the J segment 4 bases; nucleotides outside the gene matches: 8. This CDR3 contains 14 residues. The CDR3 nucleotides are TGCAGCGCCAGTGGGGACAGGGGGATCACTGAAGCTTTCTTT. Protein product: CSASGDRGITEAFF. Looking up the rest from reference TRBV29-1 and TRBJ1-1 gives the full variable domain: SAVISQKPSRDICQRGTSLTIQCQVDSQVTMMFWYRQQPGQSLTLIATANQGSEATYESGFVIDKFPISRPNLTFSTLTVSNMSPEDSSIYLCSASGDRGITEAFFGQGTRLTVV.

The chain couples TRBV5-1 to TRBJ1-1; maybe TRBD1 (5 bases). Per germline, CDR1 SGHRS and CDR2 YFSETQ. Trimming left V 4 bases short and J 6 bases short, with 13 bases between. CDR3 length: 13 amino acids. CDR3 coding DNA: TGCGCCAGCAGCGACTCAGGGAGGGCTGAAGCTTTCTTT. Its translation is CASSDSGRAEAFF.

The V gene is TRBV5-1, the J gene TRBJ2-3, with 8 bases aligning to TRBD2. The junction had 4 bases not matched to a gene; V was cut back by 2 bases and J by 5 bases. Germline CDR1 SGHRS, CDR2 YFSETQ. The CDR3 has 14 amino acids. As DNA, the CDR3 is TGCGCCAGCAGCTTAGAGCGGGGGTTAGATACGCAGTATTTT. This codes for CASSLERGLDTQYF.

The chain couples TRBV6-5 to TRBJ2-6, with D possibly being TRBD1 (6 bases). There are 13 residues in the CDR3. Looked up from germline, CDR1 is MNHEY and CDR2 is SVGAGI. V lost 8 bases and J 2 bases, leaving 7 bases between the germline ends. The CDR3 nucleotides read TGTGCCAGCGGGGGCGCTGGGGCCAACGTCCTGACTTTC. It translates to CASGGAGANVLTF.

This rearrangement joins TRBV2 to TRBJ2-2; D is ambiguous. V was trimmed by 0 bases and J by 9 bases, leaving 14 bases between them. Germline CDR1 is SNHLY and CDR2 is FYNNEI. CDR3 length: 15 amino acids. The DNA for the CDR3 is TGTGCCAGCAGTGAAGCGCCAATTTTAGCCAGGGAGCTGTTTTTT. Its translation is CASSEAPILARELFF.

The V call is TRBV6-2 or TRBV6-3, the J call TRBJ1-1, with 11 bases aligning to TRBD1. CDR1 is MNHEY and CDR2 is SVGEGT in the germline V gene. The CDR3 loop spans 16 amino acids. Trimming took 5 bases from V and 4 from J; bases not matched to a gene: 9. In nucleotides, the CDR3 is TGTGCCAGCAGTACCGGGACAGGGGGGGGAGGCACTGAAGCTTTCTTT. Its translation: CASSTGTGGGGTEAFF.

The gene calls are TRBV6-2 or TRBV6-3 and TRBJ2-7, with a possible D match to TRBD1 (5 bases). CDR3 length: 14 residues. CDR1 and CDR2 from the germline V gene are MNHEY and SVGEGT. Trimming removed 4 bases at V and 3 bases at J, with 13 bases between. CDR3: CASSSMTENYEQYF. The CDR3 DNA reads TGTGCCAGCAGTTCGATGACAGAGAACTACGAGCAGTACTTC.

The chain carries TRBV10-3 and TRBJ2-1; 11 bases agree with TRBD2. V trimming: 5 bases; J trimming: 5 bases; junction bases outside the gene matches: 5. The germline gives CDR1 ENHRY, CDR2 SYGVKD. The CDR3 consists of 15 residues. This CDR3 is CAISLLAGGNNEQFF. The DNA for the CDR3 is TGTGCCATCAGTCTCCTAGCGGGGGGTAACAATGAGCAGTTCTTC.

The gene calls are TRBV19 and TRBJ2-3; the match to TRBD1 covers 10 bases. The ends lost 8 bases at V and 3 bases at J; junction bases unmatched: 5. The V gene's germline CDR1 is LNHDA and CDR2 SQIVND (reference sequence). The CDR3 sequence is 14 residues long. Here the CDR3 DNA reads TGTGCCAGTGGGGACAGGGGACTAACAGATACGCAGTATTTT. This sequence encodes CASGDRGLTDTQYF.

The chain carries TRBV6-2 or TRBV6-3 and TRBJ1-2, with D unclear. The CDR3 has 15 amino acids. Trimming left V 5 bases short and J 4 bases short, with 17 bases between. Per the germline V gene, CDR1 is MNHEY and CDR2 is SVGEGT. CDR3 DNA: TGTGCCAGCAGTCGGCTGTCCGGGGAGCCCTATGGCTACACCTTC. It translates to CASSRLSGEPYGYTF.

The chain combines TRBV28 with TRBJ1-1, with TRBD1 matching 11 bases. The germline CDR1 and CDR2 sequences are MDHEN and SYDVKM. This CDR3 has 15 amino acids. Trimming removed 5 bases from V and 6 bases from J; junction bases left unmatched: 8. CDR3: CASSRTGQGAPEAFF. Here the CDR3 DNA reads TGTGCCAGCAGTCGTACCGGACAGGGGGCCCCTGAAGCTTTCTTT.

The J gene is TRBJ2-2, the V gene TRBV5-1, with 8 bases fitting TRBD1. Looked up from germline, CDR1 is SGHRS and CDR2 is YFSETQ. The CDR3 has 14 amino acids. J was trimmed by 4 bases and V by 7 bases; bases with no gene match: 6. The CDR3 bases are TGCGCCAGCTCGCAGGGGGCTTTCACCGGGGAGCTGTTTTTT. Translation gives CASSQGAFTGELFF.